Below are 10 T cell receptor beta chains sequenced from a single sample in a study of T-cell reconstitution after alpha-beta-depleted transplantation in children (TCRdb year 2016). Library preparation used PCR. TCRdb names Illumina HiSeq 2500 as the instrument used. TCR libraries were prepared with molecular barcoding, using unique molecular identifiers to normalize TCRbeta repertoire quantification. TCRdb handled the public reads itself, with Q25 trimming in fastp and clone calling in MiXCR, and kept productive beta chains. Identical CDR3 protein sequences are pooled into one entry, listed with their most common genes and DNA. In this sample the table shows approximately 270,000 distinct CDR3 sequences, around 9.6% of which occur a single time. The ten largest clones add up to over 9.5% of the sample. The input for sequencing was PBMCs from the stem cell graft donor, taken from the stem cell graft. These receptor sequences come from a human donor who donated a stem cell graft to a child with SCID.

The chain employs TRBV20-1 and TRBJ1-4; D is uncertain. V was clipped by 3 bases and J by 15 bases, with 20 bases between them. Germline V gene sequence: CDR1 DFQATT, CDR2 SNEGSKA (reference sequence). CDR3 size: 13 residues. CDR3 sequence reads: CSARDPSRSLLFF. The CDR3 region has the DNA TGCAGTGCTAGGGACCCCAGCAGGAGCCTTTTGTTTTTT.

This clonotype has ten or more counts. The chain couples TRBV29-1 to TRBJ2-5; D is unclear. CDR1 is SQVTM and CDR2 is ANQGSEA in the germline V gene. This CDR3 has 12 amino acids. The germline V and J ends were trimmed by 3 bases and 4 bases, with 9 bases remaining between them. Here the CDR3 DNA reads TGCAGCGTTGATGGCAGAGGAGAGACCCAGTACTTC. Translated, it gives CSVDGRGETQYF. The entire variable domain, with the rest obtained from reference TRBV29-1 and TRBJ2-5, is as follows: SAVISQKPSRDICQRGTSLTIQCQVDSQVTMMFWYRQQPGQSLTLIATANQGSEATYESGFVIDKFPISRPNLTFSTLTVSNMSPEDSSIYLCSVDGRGETQYFGPGTRLLVL.

This clonotype was picked up a small number of times. DNA for the CDR3: TGTGCCAGCAGTTCTGCCAGGGACAGTTTCGATGAGCAGTTCTTC. Translating gives CASSSARDSFDEQFF. The chain is built from TRBV27 and TRBJ2-1; 7 bases map to TRBD1. The trim removed 4 bases at V and 8 bases at J, leaving 11 bases unmatched. CDR3 size: 15 residues. Germline V CDR1 and CDR2: MNHEY, SMNVEV (reference sequence).

In this sample, this clonotype turned up a few times. The J gene is TRBJ2-7, the V gene TRBV5-1, with 13 bases aligning to TRBD2. The CDR3 spans 15 residues. Germline assignment: CDR1 SGHRS and CDR2 YFSETQ. J lost 3 bases, V lost 3 bases, and 3 bases had no gene match. CDR3 loop: CASSSGLAGVYEQYF. The CDR3 DNA reads as TGCGCCAGCAGCTCCGGACTAGCGGGGGTCTACGAGCAGTACTTC. The full variable domain, with the rest looked up from reference TRBV5-1 and TRBJ2-7, is KAGVTQTPRYLIKTRGQQVTLSCSPISGHRSVSWYQQTPGQGLQFLFEYFSETQRNKGNFPGRFSGRQFSNSRSEMNVSTLELGDSALYLCASSSGLAGVYEQYFGPGTRLTVT.

This chain uses TRBV12-3 or TRBV12-4 with TRBJ1-2; 7 positions agree with TRBD1. Unmatched junction bases numbered 6, after V lost 4 bases and J lost 1 base. This CDR3 comprises 15 residues. CDR3 DNA sequence: TGTGCCAGCAGTTCCGGGACAGAAAGTAACTATGGCTACACCTTC. It is translated as CASSSGTESNYGYTF.

This clonotype occurred many times. The chain has TRBV5-1 and TRBJ2-2; 8 bases are shared with TRBD1. Germline-derived CDR1 and CDR2 are SGHRS and YFSETQ. This CDR3 is 17 amino acids long. The V segment lost 1 base and the J segment 5 bases; nucleotides outside the gene matches: 10. The chain's CDR3 is CASSLFTRQGLTGELFF. The CDR3 DNA reads TGCGCCAGCAGCTTGTTTACTAGACAGGGGCTTACCGGGGAGCTGTTTTTT.

The gene calls are TRBV6-1 and TRBJ2-7; 7 positions agree with TRBD2. This CDR3 is 15 amino acids long. Germline V gives CDR1 MNHNS, CDR2 SASEGT. Trimming cost V 4 bases and J 2 bases; bases outside gene matches: 8. The CDR3 DNA follows: TGTGCCAGCAGTGTGGCGGCTAGCGGAACCTACGAGCAGTACTTC. As protein: CASSVAASGTYEQYF.

This rearrangement joins TRBV29-1 to TRBJ1-2; no clear D gene. Between the trimmed V and J ends, which lost 3 bases and 1 base, there was a span of 3 bases. The CDR3 has 11 residues. Germline-derived CDR1 and CDR2 are SQVTM and ANQGSEA. The CDR3 spells CSVESNYGYTF. CDR3 DNA sequence: TGCAGCGTTGAGAGTAACTATGGCTACACCTTC.

This clonotype was detected only a few times. The V and J genes are TRBV19 and TRBJ2-1, with 12 bases matching TRBD2. Germline CDR1 reads LNHDA; CDR2 reads SQIVND (reference sequence). The V and J ends lost 8 bases and 4 bases, in that order; junction bases with no gene match: 6. The CDR3 has 15 residues. CDR3 sequence: CASSTSGGLYNEQFF. The CDR3 DNA reads TGTGCCAGTTCGACTAGCGGGGGCCTTTACAATGAGCAGTTCTTC.

The chain recombines TRBV20-1 with TRBJ2-3; 11 bases match TRBD1. The V segment lost 5 bases and the J segment 6 bases; nucleotides outside the gene matches: 10. CDR1 and CDR2 (germline): DFQATT, SNEGSKA (reference sequence). The CDR3 has 15 amino acids. The DNA for the CDR3 is TGCAGTGCTCCTTGGACAGGGGGCGTCGCCGATACGCAGTATTTT. Translation: CSAPWTGGVADTQYF.